The T cell receptor (beta chain) described here comes from a study of PD-1 blockade in classical Hodgkin lymphoma. TCRdb keeps only in-frame clones here, not all; method: immunoSEQ multiplex PCR. The profile covers around 25,000 clones, with 60% to 80% appearing a single time and around 21% taken by the ten largest. Noted time point: cycle 4 day 1 (C4D1), after 6 weeks of nivolumab. Each patient relapsed following autologous stem cell transplantation, and prior brentuximab vedotin exposure differed. This receptor was identified in a human donor with classical Hodgkin lymphoma. The specimen was peripheral blood mononuclear cells (PBMCs), collected before the fourth cycle of nivolumab.

The CDR3 region has the DNA TGTGCCAGCAGTTTACCACAGGGGGCGCGAGAGACCCAGTACTTC. This sequence encodes CASSLPQGARETQYF. The rearrangement links TRBV28 to TRBJ2-5; 9 nucleotides align to TRBD1. Trimming at V came to 2 bases and at J to 4 bases, leaving 5 bases not matched to a gene. This CDR3 has 15 amino acids. Germline V gene sequence: CDR1 MDHEN, CDR2 SYDVKM.